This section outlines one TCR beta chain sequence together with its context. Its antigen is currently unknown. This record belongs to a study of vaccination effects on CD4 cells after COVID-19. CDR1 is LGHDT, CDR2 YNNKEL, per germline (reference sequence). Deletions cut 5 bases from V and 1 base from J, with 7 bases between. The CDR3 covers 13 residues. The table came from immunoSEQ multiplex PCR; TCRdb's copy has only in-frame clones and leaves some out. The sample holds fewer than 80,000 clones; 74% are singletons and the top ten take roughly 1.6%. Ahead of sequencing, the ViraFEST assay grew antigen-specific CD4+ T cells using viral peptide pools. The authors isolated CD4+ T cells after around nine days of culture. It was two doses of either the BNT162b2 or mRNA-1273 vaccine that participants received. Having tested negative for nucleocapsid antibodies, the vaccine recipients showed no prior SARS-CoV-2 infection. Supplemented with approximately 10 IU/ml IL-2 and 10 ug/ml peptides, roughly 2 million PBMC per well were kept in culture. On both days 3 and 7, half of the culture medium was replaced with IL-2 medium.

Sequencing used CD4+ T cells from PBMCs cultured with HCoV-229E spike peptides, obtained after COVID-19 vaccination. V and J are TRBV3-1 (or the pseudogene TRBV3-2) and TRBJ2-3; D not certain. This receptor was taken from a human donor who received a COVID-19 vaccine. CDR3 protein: CASSWGGTDTQYF. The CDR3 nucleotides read TGTGCCAGCAGCTGGGGTGGCACAGATACGCAGTATTTT.